This T cell receptor (beta chain) comes out of a study of identical twins. J gave up 5 bases and V 0 bases, and 2 bases lay outside the gene matches. CDR3 length: 13 amino acids. Germline CDR1 reads SGHRS; CDR2 reads YFSETQ. Unique molecular identifiers were present on cDNA, and template switching added a universal primer site. MiXCR, run by TCRdb on the 5' RACE reads, gives a single entry per CDR3 protein. This repertoire shows fewer than 500,000 distinct CDR3 sequences, 20% to 30% found once; its top ten account for roughly 2.8%. These same records also appear under a second study, on T cells expressing NK-cell markers.

This sequence was found in a woman aged 18-30 years in good health. Material for sequencing was CD4+ T cells sorted from blood. The chain links TRBV5-1 to TRBJ2-7, with 7 bases matching TRBD1. The CDR3 bases are TGCGCCAGCAGCTTGGAGGGGGCCCACGAGCAGTACTTC. Protein sequence: CASSLEGAHEQYF. Using reference TRBV5-1 and TRBJ2-7 for the parts outside the CDR3, the full variable domain is KAGVTQTPRYLIKTRGQQVTLSCSPISGHRSVSWYQQTPGQGLQFLFEYFSETQRNKGNFPGRFSGRQFSNSRSEMNVSTLELGDSALYLCASSLEGAHEQYFGPGTRLTVT.